The 9 T cell receptor beta chains presented below share a single source sample, sequenced in a study of T cell clonality in common variable immunodeficiency. Sequenced by immunoSEQ multiplex PCR; TCRdb stores in-frame clones only, minus some. Listed here are 30,000 to 40,000 clones without any singletons, the top ten holding roughly 3%. The source material was peripheral blood mononuclear cells. All receptors derive from a person aged 18-70 years in good health.

There are many counts of this clone. The read ends 3 residues early relative to the CDR3; the germline J gene fills the gap. The chain has TRBV2 and TRBJ2-1; 11 bases match TRBD2. Trimming at V came to 2 bases and at J to 6 bases, leaving 3 bases not matched to a gene. This CDR3 has 15 residues. The germline V gene encodes CDR1 SNHLY and CDR2 FYNNEI. The CDR3 sequence: CASSELAGGGNEQFF. The CDR3 bases that were read are TGTGCCAGCAGTGAACTAGCGGGAGGCGGCAATGAG.

The table lists this clone with many counts. The read terminates 3 residues ahead of where the CDR3 ends, so the germline J gene completes it. This sequence joins TRBV5-4 and TRBJ2-3, with TRBD1 as a possible D gene (6 bases). This CDR3 is built from 15 residues. V was clipped by 0 bases and J by 0 bases, with 8 bases between them. The germline V gene encodes CDR1 SGHNT and CDR2 YYREEE (reference sequence). The CDR3 DNA, read in part, is TGTGCCAGCAGCTTGGGGGGGCCTAGCACAGATACG. Its protein product is CASSLGGPSTDT. The full CDR3 sequence reads CASSLGGPSTDTQYF.

This clone is labeled medium-sized. The read ends 3 residues shy of where the CDR3 ends; the end is completed using the germline J gene. The chain couples TRBV24-1 to TRBJ2-2; 10 positions match TRBD2. Trimming cost V 3 bases and J 3 bases; bases outside gene matches: 0. Germline-derived CDR1 and CDR2 are KGHDR and SFDVKD. The CDR3 consists of 15 residues. The CDR3 protein is CATSDSGRDTGELFF. CDR3 DNA, as far as it was read: TGTGCCACCAGTGATAGCGGGAGGGACACCGGGGAG.

This clone was found many times. With the read ending 3 residues before the CDR3 end, the germline J gene is used to fill in that end. The rearrangement uses TRBV20-1 and TRBJ2-1, with TRBD2 identical over 11 bases. CDR3 length equals 15 residues. CDR1 is DFQATT, CDR2 SNEGSKA, per germline (reference sequence). V lost 5 bases, J lost 6 bases, and 9 bases stayed unmatched. The CDR3 reads CSACAGTSGGNEQFF. The covered CDR3 bases are TGCAGTGCTTGCGCCGGGACTAGCGGCGGCAATGAG.

This clone occurred many times. Sequencing ends 3 residues short of the CDR3 end; the germline J gene provides the rest. The genes are TRBV19 and TRBJ2-1; 13 bases match TRBD2. The CDR3 extends over 16 amino acids. Germline-derived CDR1 and CDR2 are LNHDA and SQIVND (reference sequence). V was pared by 5 bases and J by 6 bases, with 7 bases of the junction left unmatched. The covered CDR3 bases are TGTGCCAGTAGTTTCCGGACTAGCGGGAGTAGCAATGAG. This sequence encodes CASSFRTSGSSNE. The CDR3 in full is CASSFRTSGSSNEQFF.

This clone has at least ten counts. The observed sequence ends 3 residues before the CDR3 terminus, with the missing tail filled in from the germline J gene. The V and J genes are TRBV5-1 and TRBJ1-2; D perhaps matches TRBD1 (5 bases). From germline, CDR1 is SGHRS and CDR2 YFSETQ. Trimming stripped 4 bases from V and 3 bases from J, with 13 bases between. The CDR3 runs to 14 residues. CDR3 in amino acids: CASSQEGLDYGYTF. The sequenced CDR3 bases are TGCGCCAGCAGCCAGGAGGGACTGGACTATGGC.

This clone came up many times. The read falls 3 residues short of the CDR3 end, and the missing part is taken from the germline J gene. Other DNA sequences from this sample encode an identical CDR3 as well. The chain uses TRBV7-6 and TRBJ2-3, with 7 bases identical to TRBD2. The CDR3 is 17 residues long. The J segment lost 3 bases and the V segment lost 3 bases, leaving 12 bases of the junction unmatched. Germline V lookup: CDR1 SGHVS, CDR2 FNYEAQ. The part of the CDR3 DNA that was read is TGTGCCAGCAGCTTGGCCCCCTATGGCGGGAGTACAGATACG. Protein product: CASSLAPYGGSTDT. The full-length CDR3 reads as CASSLAPYGGSTDTQYF.

At least ten counts were recorded for this clone. Coverage ceases 3 residues before the CDR3 finishes, and the germline J gene fills in the end. The J gene is TRBJ2-7, the V gene TRBV10-3; D uncertain. This CDR3 comprises 12 residues. The germline V gene encodes CDR1 ENHRY and CDR2 SYGVKD. Between the trimmed V and J ends, which lost 0 bases and 6 bases, there was a span of 6 bases. This CDR3 reads CAISESVGEQYF. The DNA read from the CDR3 is TGTGCCATCAGTGAGTCTGTCGGCGAG.

This clone was observed at least ten times. The read is 3 residues too short to cover the CDR3 end, so that end is filled in from the germline J gene. The genes are TRBV11-2 and TRBJ1-6; no clear D. The V end lost 5 bases, the J end lost 8 bases, and 16 bases lay between the germline ends. Germline values: CDR1 SGHAT, CDR2 FQNNGV. There are 15 residues in the CDR3. CDR3 DNA, as far as it was read: TGTGCCAGCAGCACGTACAGTACGCTGGATTCACCC. This sequence encodes CASSTYSTLDSP. In full, the CDR3 reads CASSTYSTLDSPLHF.